The clone carrying this T cell receptor (beta chain) has only a few counts. It was with unique molecular identifiers that the TCRbeta library was prepared. TCRdb passed the PCR reads through MiXCR, listing each CDR3 protein once. The sample holds around 480,000 distinct CDR3 sequences; about 31% are singletons and the top ten take approximately 2.3%. These data are taken from a study of T-cell reconstitution after alpha-beta-depleted transplantation in children. The CDR3 is 13 residues long. Germline V CDR1 and CDR2: MNHNS, SASEGT. V lost 0 bases, J lost 3 bases, and 6 bases lay in between. The sequencing here drew on PBMCs from the stem cell graft donor, taken from the stem cell graft. The chain carries TRBV6-1 and TRBJ2-7; a possible D gene is TRBD1 (6 bases). The clonotype comes from a human donor who donated a stem cell graft to a child with aplastic anemia. This CDR3 reads CASSEADSYEQYV. CDR3 in DNA: TGTGCCAGCAGTGAAGCGGACAGCTACGAGCAGTACGTC.